This T cell receptor (beta chain) was identified during a study of blood T cells in healthy people across ages. Broader study findings: Relative to aged donors, long-lived donors carried more naive CD4+ cells and displayed higher diversity.

The sample, 9 to 10 milliliters of peripheral blood, was drawn from each donor. Extractions gave at least 5.5 micrograms of total RNA per sample. As regards this clonotype: Antigen: not known. The junction differs from germline at one of its ends, possibly a read error.

Primers used in a second PCR of roughly 6 to 12 cycles were a sample-barcoded 5' primer and a J-beta primer mix. Each TCR beta cDNA got a 12-nucleotide random molecular identifier. TCRdb ran MiXCR on the 5' RACE reads and lists one entry per CDR3 protein. The data show roughly 1.9 million distinct CDR3 sequences, with about 39% seen just once and under 30% held by the top ten. The CDR3 extends over 13 amino acids. Germline CDR1 and CDR2: SQVTM and ANQGSEA. The sample comprised blood. The receptor's source is a human donor in good health. The chain is built from TRBV29-1 and TRBJ1-4; D call uncertain. The CDR3 sequence is CSVVGQINEKQFF. CDR3 DNA sequence: TGCAGCGTTGTAGGGCAGATAAATGAAAAACAGTTTTTT.